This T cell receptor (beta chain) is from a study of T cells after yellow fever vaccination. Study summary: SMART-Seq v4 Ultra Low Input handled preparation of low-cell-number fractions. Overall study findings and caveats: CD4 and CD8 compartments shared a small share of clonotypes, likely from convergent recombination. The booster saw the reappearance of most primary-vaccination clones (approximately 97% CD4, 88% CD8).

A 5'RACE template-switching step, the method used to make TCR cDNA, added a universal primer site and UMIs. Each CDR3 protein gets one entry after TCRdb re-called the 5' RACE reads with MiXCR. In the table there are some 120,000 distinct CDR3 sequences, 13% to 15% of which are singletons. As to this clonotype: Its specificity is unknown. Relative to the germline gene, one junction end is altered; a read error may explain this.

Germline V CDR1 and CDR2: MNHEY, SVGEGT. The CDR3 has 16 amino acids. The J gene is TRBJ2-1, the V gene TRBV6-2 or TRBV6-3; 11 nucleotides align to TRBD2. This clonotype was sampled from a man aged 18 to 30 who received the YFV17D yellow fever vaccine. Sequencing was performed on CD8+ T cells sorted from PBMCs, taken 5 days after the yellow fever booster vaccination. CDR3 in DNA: TGTGCCAGCAGTTACTCGAGAACTAGCGGGAGCAATGAGCAGATCTTC. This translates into CASSYSRTSGSNEQIF.